One sample yielded the 32 T cell receptor beta chains listed below, sequenced in a study of T cells in Graves' hyperthyroidism and ophthalmopathy (dated by TCRdb to 2018 to 2020). Library prep was done by multiplex PCR. Sequencing used an Illumina HiSeq 2000. The TCR beta CDR3 regions were amplified from the RNA transcripts. The first round of RT-PCR for the TCR CDR3 was performed with the HTBI primer set and the Qiagen OneStep RT-PCR kit. Through fastp at Q25 and MiXCR, TCRdb rebuilt clones from the public reads, retaining in-frame beta chains. Identical CDR3 protein sequences are pooled into one entry, listed with their most common genes and DNA. In all, the sample holds 75,000 to 100,000 distinct CDR3 sequences, and over 50% of those were seen once. Together, the top ten hold roughly 26% of the sample. Sequenced sample: blood. These receptors all stem from a woman in her forties with Graves' hyperthyroidism.

This clonotype occurred once. V and J are TRBV11-2 and TRBJ2-7; TRBD2 agrees at 12 bases. Germline CDR1 SGHAT, CDR2 FQNNGV. This CDR3 comprises 15 residues. With V trimmed by 0 bases and J by 5 bases, 2 bases remained unmatched. DNA of the CDR3: TGTGCCAGCAGCTTAGATCTAGCGGGAGGGCACGAGCAGTACTTC. As protein: CASSLDLAGGHEQYF.

The chain is built from TRBV20-1 and TRBJ1-6, with D tentatively TRBD1 (5 bases). CDR1 is DFQATT, CDR2 SNEGSKA, per germline (reference sequence). This CDR3 contains 16 residues. Trimming cost V 0 bases and J 8 bases, with 17 bases left between them. The CDR3 here is CSARETGRRGDSPLHF. CDR3 sequence (DNA): TGCAGTGCTAGAGAAACGGGTCGCCGGGGGGATTCACCCCTCCACTTT.

The chain joins TRBV20-1 to TRBJ2-6; a possible D gene is TRBD1 (6 bases). Germline V gene data show CDR1 as DFQATT and CDR2 as SNEGSKA (reference sequence). The V gene lost 6 bases and the J gene lost 3 bases, with 15 bases spanning the gap. The CDR3 has 15 residues. The CDR3 region is CSAYRDTYGANVLTF. CDR3 nucleotides: TGCAGTGCATACCGGGACACCTATGGGGCCAACGTCCTGACTTTC.

The V and J genes are TRBV7-4 and TRBJ2-5, with 9 bases identical to TRBD2. The CDR3 has 14 amino acids. The J segment lost 3 bases and the V segment lost 5 bases, leaving 4 bases of the junction unmatched. Germline CDR1 SGHVT, CDR2 SQSDAQ. CDR3 in DNA: TGTGCCAGCAGCACGAGACTAGCGGAAGAGACCCAGTACTTC. This codes for CASSTRLAEETQYF.

This clonotype occurred many times. The chain is built from TRBV7-9 and TRBJ1-5; D is unresolved. Per germline, CDR1 SEHNR and CDR2 FQNEAQ (reference sequence). The ends were cut back, 4 bases at V and 1 base at J, with 11 bases in the middle. The CDR3 has 15 residues. The CDR3 here is CASSSTGGSNQPQHF. CDR3 in DNA: TGTGCCAGCAGCTCGACTGGCGGGAGCAATCAGCCCCAGCATTTT.

The chain is built from TRBV20-1 and TRBJ1-2; no definite D call. V was cut by 6 bases and J by 5 bases, with 16 bases left in between. The CDR3 spans 13 residues. Germline V CDR1 and CDR2: DFQATT, SNEGSKA (reference sequence). This chain's CDR3 is CSAPPRLGYGYTF. The CDR3 DNA sequence: TGCAGTGCCCCCCCGAGGTTGGGGTATGGCTACACCTTC.

V usage is TRBV20-1 and J usage is TRBJ1-3; 8 bases align to TRBD1. CDR1 and CDR2 from the germline V gene are DFQATT and SNEGSKA (reference sequence). Trimming cost V 6 bases and J 8 bases; bases outside gene matches: 3. The CDR3 covers 11 residues. As DNA, the CDR3 is TGCAGTGCGCAGGACAGGGACACCATATATTTT. Translation gives CSAQDRDTIYF.

Turning to this clonotype: It may be a read error: a sequence one base away is much more abundant. V gene TRBV19 combines with J gene TRBJ2-2, with a possible D match to TRBD2 (5 bases). Germline loops: CDR1 LNHDA, CDR2 SQIVND (reference sequence). The CDR3 sequence is 16 residues long. As DNA, the CDR3 is TGTGCCAGTAGTGGAGGTCAGGTGAAGAACACCGGGGAGCTGCTTTTT. Translation gives CASSGGQVKNTGELLF.

In its sample, this clonotype was seen many times. The chain has TRBV15 and TRBJ2-7; TRBD2 aligns across 8 bases. J was trimmed by 4 bases and V by 10 bases; bases with no gene match: 6. Germline CDR1 LNHNV, CDR2 YYDKDF (reference sequence). There are 12 residues in the CDR3. The CDR3 loop is CAKPSGSYEQYF. The DNA of the CDR3 is TGTGCCAAACCCAGCGGGAGTTACGAGCAGTACTTC.

Points on this clonotype: The junction differs from germline at one of its ends, possibly a read error. V usage is TRBV7-3 and J usage is TRBJ2-3; D is possibly TRBD1 or TRBD2 (6 bases each). The CDR3 has 14 amino acids. Per germline, CDR1 SGHTA and CDR2 FQGTGA. The chain's CDR3 is CAGSLADSTDTQYF. The DNA of the CDR3 is TGTGCCGGCAGCTTAGCGGACAGCACAGATACGCAGTATTTC.

This chain uses TRBV7-9 with TRBJ2-7; TRBD2 agrees at 12 bases. CDR3 size: 15 residues. Per germline, CDR1 SEHNR and CDR2 FQNEAQ (reference sequence). Unmatched junction bases numbered 5, after V lost 6 bases and J lost 2 bases. In DNA form, the CDR3 reads TGTGCCAGCAGTTCCCGGACTAGCGGGACCTACGAGCAGTACTTC. Its translation is CASSSRTSGTYEQYF.

In this sample, this clonotype turned up many times. The V call is TRBV20-1, the J call TRBJ1-1; weak D call: TRBD1 (6 bases). V lost 3 bases to trimming and J lost 0 bases, with 11 bases between them. The germline V gene has CDR1 DFQATT and CDR2 SNEGSKA (reference sequence). This CDR3 is built from 14 residues. CDR3 region: CSASGQNLNTEAFF. The CDR3 bases are TGCAGTGCTAGTGGACAGAATCTGAACACTGAAGCTTTCTTT.

Ten or more counts support this clonotype. The genes are TRBV19 and TRBJ1-2; D call uncertain. CDR3 size: 12 residues. V was cut by 3 bases and J by 4 bases, with 6 bases left in between. Germline V gene lookup returns CDR1 LNHDA and CDR2 SQIVND (reference sequence). CDR3 nucleotides: TGTGCCAGTAGTATTTCTGTCTATGGCTACACCTTC. As protein: CASSISVYGYTF.

This clonotype was counted ten times or more. The J gene is TRBJ2-7, the V gene TRBV19, with TRBD1 matching 9 bases. Germline-derived CDR1 and CDR2 are LNHDA and SQIVND (reference sequence). The CDR3 extends over 15 amino acids. V lost 10 bases to trimming and J lost 3 bases; unmatched junction nucleotides: 13. CDR3 nucleotide sequence: TGTGCCACCCCCAGGGAGGGGACAGGGTGCTACGAGCAGTACTTC. The encoded protein is CATPREGTGCYEQYF.

The V gene is TRBV7-9, the J gene TRBJ1-2, with no clear D. The V gene lost 3 bases and the J gene lost 4 bases, with 12 bases spanning the gap. The germline gives CDR1 SEHNR, CDR2 FQNEAQ (reference sequence). The CDR3 sequence is 14 residues long. CDR3 DNA: TGTGCCAGCAGCTTGGTAAGGGATGCCTATGGCTACACCTTC. This encodes CASSLVRDAYGYTF.

For this clonotype: Relative to the germline gene, one junction end is altered; a read error may explain this. The V and J genes are TRBV7-2 and TRBJ1-1; no clear D gene. The V gene's germline CDR1 is SGHTA and CDR2 FQGNSA. The CDR3 covers 11 residues. The CDR3 here is CVSSLGRYQAF. CDR3 DNA: TGTGTCAGCAGCTTAGGAAGATACCAGGCATTT.

V usage is TRBV5-1 and J usage is TRBJ2-5; 10 nucleotides match TRBD2. The J segment lost 2 bases and the V segment lost 3 bases, leaving 7 bases of the junction unmatched. This CDR3 comprises 16 residues. Germline lookup yields CDR1 SGHRS and CDR2 YFSETQ. CDR3 protein: CASSSRTSGGQETQYF. The DNA for the CDR3 is TGCGCCAGCAGCTCCAGGACTAGCGGAGGTCAAGAGACCCAGTACTTC. Variable domain in full (rest from reference TRBV5-1 and TRBJ2-5): KAGVTQTPRYLIKTRGQQVTLSCSPISGHRSVSWYQQTPGQGLQFLFEYFSETQRNKGNFPGRFSGRQFSNSRSEMNVSTLELGDSALYLCASSSRTSGGQETQYFGPGTRLLVL.

This clonotype was seen ten or more times. The V gene is TRBV18, the J gene TRBJ2-7; the D is unclear. The V gene's germline CDR1 is KGHSH and CDR2 LQKENI. The CDR3 has 12 residues. The V end was cut by 0 bases, the J end by 6 bases, with 6 bases between. The CDR3 loop reads CASSPPVGEQYF. The CDR3 region has the DNA TGTGCCAGCTCACCACCTGTCGGCGAGCAGTACTTC. Complete variable domain (other parts from reference TRBV18 and TRBJ2-7): NAGVMQNPRHLVRRRGQEARLRCSPMKGHSHVYWYRQLPEEGLKFMVYLQKENIIDESGMPKERFSAEFPKEGPSILRIQQVVRGDSAAYFCASSPPVGEQYFGPGTRLTVT.

This clonotype was detected many times. J is TRBJ1-1 and V is TRBV2; D is uncertain. This CDR3 spans 14 amino acids. Trimming pared 4 bases from V and 6 bases from J, leaving 15 bases between. Germline CDR1 and CDR2: SNHLY and FYNNEI. The CDR3 region has the DNA TGTGCCAGCAGTGCAGGAGGTCGTCTCGCTGAAGCTTTCTTT. It is translated as CASSAGGRLAEAFF. Drawing the rest from reference TRBV2 and TRBJ1-1, the complete variable domain is EPEVTQTPSHQVTQMGQEVILRCVPISNHLYFYWYRQILGQKVEFLVSFYNNEISEKSEIFDDQFSVERPDGSNFTLKIRSTKLEDSAMYFCASSAGGRLAEAFFGQGTRLTVV.

V usage is TRBV20-1 and J usage is TRBJ2-7; 13 positions match TRBD2. The CDR3 is 15 amino acids. J lost 5 bases, V lost 3 bases, and 7 bases had no gene match. The germline gives CDR1 DFQATT, CDR2 SNEGSKA (reference sequence). The CDR3 reads CSARTSGRLPHEQYF. CDR3 in DNA: TGCAGTGCTAGGACTAGCGGGAGGTTACCCCACGAGCAGTACTTC.

Concerning this clonotype: A read error is possible here, since a much larger clone lies one base away. V is TRBV6-1 and J is TRBJ1-1; 7 nucleotides align to TRBD1. Germline CDR1 and CDR2: MNHNS and SASEGT. The CDR3 totals 13 residues. The CDR3 protein is CASSTGVVTGAFF. CDR3 nucleotides: TGTGCCAGCAGTACAGGGGTGGTCACTGGAGCTTTCTTT.

This clonotype was seen repeatedly, ten times or more. The chain has TRBV2 and TRBJ2-7, with D possibly being TRBD2 (5 bases). V was shortened by 7 bases and J by 0 bases, with 7 bases between the two germline ends. Germline CDR1 SNHLY, CDR2 FYNNEI. The CDR3 contains 12 residues. The CDR3 is CASKRTSYEQYF. In DNA, the CDR3 is TGTGCCAGCAAGCGGACCTCCTACGAGCAGTACTTC.

This clonotype was recorded only once. The junction departs from the called germline gene at one end, perhaps through a read error. The V gene is TRBV6-5, the J gene TRBJ2-7; 7 bases map to TRBD2. Germline CDR1 reads MNHEY; CDR2 reads SVGAGI. The CDR3 is 15 amino acids. CDR3 nucleotides: TGTGTCAGCAGTTACTCGGGGGGAGAAGCATACGAGCAATACTTC. It encodes CVSSYSGGEAYEQYF.

The chain uses TRBV20-1 and TRBJ1-6, with a possible D match to TRBD1 (5 bases). Germline loops: CDR1 DFQATT, CDR2 SNEGSKA (reference sequence). The V end was cut by 6 bases, the J end by 8 bases, with 14 bases between. The CDR3 is made up of 13 amino acids. The CDR3 loop reads CSAPTAGHSPLHF. The CDR3 nucleotides read TGCAGTGCCCCCACCGCGGGGCATTCACCCCTCCACTTT.

The genes are TRBV20-1 and TRBJ2-5, with D possibly being TRBD1 (7 bases). The germline V and J ends were trimmed by 0 bases and 1 base, with 15 bases remaining between them. Germline assignment: CDR1 DFQATT and CDR2 SNEGSKA (reference sequence). This CDR3 is built from 16 residues. CDR3 protein: CSARDREAGGQETQYF. Written as DNA, the CDR3 is TGCAGTGCTAGAGATAGGGAGGCAGGGGGCCAAGAGACCCAGTACTTC.

Concerning this clonotype: One end of the junction does not line up with germline, which may come from a read error. The chain couples TRBV7-9 to TRBJ2-5; tentative D call: TRBD2 (6 bases). Germline values: CDR1 SEHNR, CDR2 FQNEAQ (reference sequence). CDR3 length: 14 amino acids. Here the CDR3 DNA reads TGTGCCAGTAGCTTAGAACGGGGGTCAGAGGCCCAGTACTTC. This translates into CASSLERGSEAQYF.

A note on this clonotype: The junction shows a germline mismatch at one end, possibly a read error. The chain combines TRBV29-1 with TRBJ2-7; no clear D. The CDR3 covers 11 residues. Germline CDR1 reads SQVTM; CDR2 reads ANQGSEA. CDR3 amino acids: CGVQIRYEQYF. CDR3 in DNA: TGCGGCGTGCAAATCCGCTACGAGCAGTACTTC.

This chain links TRBV7-2 with TRBJ2-7; 13 bases are shared with TRBD2. Losses at the gene ends were 5 bases for V and 9 bases for J; bases not matched to a gene: 4. Germline-derived CDR1 and CDR2 are SGHTA and FQGNSA. This CDR3 is built from 13 residues. The CDR3 protein is CASSRWTSGRQYF. The CDR3 nucleotides are TGTGCCAGCAGCCGTTGGACTAGCGGGAGGCAGTACTTC.

In this sample, this clonotype turned up once. Mismatch with germline at one junction end may stem from a read error. The chain carries TRBV7-2 and TRBJ2-7, with a weak D call TRBD2 (6 bases). Germline V lookup: CDR1 SGHTA, CDR2 FQGNSA. The CDR3 is 16 amino acids. CDR3 nucleotide sequence: TGTGCCAGCGGCCGCCGTTCGGGGGTATATGTCTACGGGCAGTACTTC. Translating gives CASGRRSGVYVYGQYF.

There are many counts of this clonotype. The V and J genes are TRBV29-1 and TRBJ2-7; possible D gene TRBD2, 6 bases. The CDR3 has 13 residues. The V end was cut by 6 bases, the J end by 2 bases, with 14 bases between. CDR1 is SQVTM and CDR2 is ANQGSEA in the germline V gene. As DNA, the CDR3 is TGCAGCGTGACCGGGACTGGTCCCTACGAGCAGTACTTC. Amino acid sequence: CSVTGTGPYEQYF.

This clonotype was seen ten or more times. The chain carries TRBV20-1 and TRBJ2-2; maybe TRBD2 (5 bases). The germline V gene encodes CDR1 DFQATT and CDR2 SNEGSKA (reference sequence). Trimming removed 6 bases at V and 8 bases at J, with 13 bases between. The CDR3 runs 12 residues. CDR3 sequence reads: CSATTSRGELFF. CDR3 nucleotide sequence: TGCAGTGCAACTACTAGTCGGGGGGAGCTGTTTTTT.

The chain links TRBV30 to TRBJ1-3; TRBD1 might be the D (6 bases). The V end was cut by 0 bases, the J end by 5 bases, with 20 bases between. The CDR3 loop spans 17 amino acids. Germline CDR1 reads GTSNPN; CDR2 reads SVGIG (reference sequence). The CDR3 DNA reads TGTGCCTGGAGTGTAGGCCCCTACAGGGCTCAGAGAAACACCATATATTTT. Translation gives CAWSVGPYRAQRNTIYF.